Listed here is a single TCR beta chain. From germline, CDR1 is PRHDT and CDR2 FYEKMQ (reference sequence). V gave up 1 base and J gave up 6 bases; unmatched junction bases: 9. CDR3 length equals 15 residues. The data were obtained in a study of cytomegalovirus exposure and HLA in healthy donors. Vbeta (60) and Jbeta (13) primers were used in the PCR. The authors' processing: Roughly 9.9 million shared chains were among the 60 million to 80 million unique TCR beta chains that a later analysis counted. The assay was immunoSEQ multiplex PCR, and TCRdb's table has in-frame clones only and misses some. V and J calls and clone size are those listed in that table; D and trimming were worked out from the DNA. This sample has 160,000 or so clones, with 65% to 85% found just once.

The material sequenced was PBMCs. The chain joins TRBV13 to TRBJ2-7, with 7 positions matching TRBD2. This TCR was recovered from a man aged 60-69 years in good health and CMV-seronegative. The CDR3 is CASSLETSHPFEQYF. DNA for the CDR3: TGTGCCAGCAGCTTAGAGACTAGCCATCCTTTCGAGCAGTACTTC.